A single sample gave rise to the 26 T cell receptor beta chains below, sequenced in a study of post-analysis software for immune sequencing data. Antigens for these TCRs are unknown. Unique-molecular-identifier-tagged TCR beta cDNA libraries were used. Each CDR3 protein is one row after TCRdb ran MiXCR on the PCR reads. The sample lists approximately 730,000 distinct CDR3 sequences; around 46% were seen once. Points from the study as a whole: When patients were compared with controls, 4 or 5 TRBV segments were more frequent, TRBV5-6, TRBV5-1 and TRBV20-1 among them.

Sequencing was carried out using blood. The source of these receptors is a girl aged 5 to 17 with multiple sclerosis.

This clonotype was seen just once. The rearrangement links TRBV20-1 to TRBJ2-1; a weak D match, TRBD2 (6 bases). Trimming pared 4 bases from V and 2 bases from J, leaving 12 bases between. This CDR3 is built from 14 residues. Germline assignment: CDR1 DFQATT and CDR2 SNEGSKA (reference sequence). The CDR3 DNA is TGCAGTGCTAAGGGCGGGACCGCCTACAATGAGCAGTTCTTC. Translation gives CSAKGGTAYNEQFF.

There are a few counts of this clonotype. The chain recombines TRBV7-2 with TRBJ2-5, with D possibly being TRBD1 or TRBD2 (5 bases each). The CDR3 has 15 residues. The germline CDR1 and CDR2 sequences are SGHTA and FQGNSA. V was pared by 7 bases and J by 0 bases, with 15 bases between. The CDR3 DNA follows: TGTGCCAGCACCCAGACGGGGCAGAACCAAGAGACCCAGTACTTC. Its protein is CASTQTGQNQETQYF.

This clonotype was seen a few times. This chain links TRBV29-1 with TRBJ2-1; the D is unclear. The J call may not be correct, given that the DNA end is closer to TRBJ2-7. The CDR3 covers 14 residues. CDR1 and CDR2 from the germline V gene are SQVTM and ANQGSEA. Written as DNA, the CDR3 is TGCAGCGCCGAAATAAGGAGCTCCTACAATGAGCAGTACTTC. It is translated as CSAEIRSSYNEQYF.

The chain is built from TRBV6-2 or TRBV6-3 and TRBJ1-1; the match to TRBD1 covers 7 bases. The trim removed 5 bases at V and 8 bases at J, leaving 5 bases unmatched. Germline V gene sequence: CDR1 MNHEY, CDR2 SVGEGT. The CDR3 has 12 amino acids. The CDR3 sequence: CASSHLDREAFF. Written as DNA, the CDR3 is TGTGCCAGCAGTCACCTGGACAGGGAAGCTTTCTTT.

The chain joins TRBV7-2 to TRBJ2-1, with D possibly being TRBD1 or TRBD2 (5 bases each). CDR1 and CDR2 (germline): SGHTA, FQGNSA. Trimming left V 1 base short and J 0 bases short, with 19 bases between. This CDR3 contains 19 residues. The DNA for the CDR3 is TGTGCCAGCAGCTTAGTAGAGATGAAGTGGGGGAGCTCCTACAATGAGCAGTTCTTC. Its translation is CASSLVEMKWGSSYNEQFF.

The J gene is TRBJ2-3, the V gene TRBV20-1; D may be TRBD2 (5 bases). V lost 7 bases and J lost 2, with 7 bases in between. The CDR3 extends over 11 amino acids. CDR1 is DFQATT, CDR2 SNEGSKA, per germline (reference sequence). The DNA for the CDR3 is TGCAGTGGGAGGCCCACAGATACGCAGTATTTT. It yields the protein CSGRPTDTQYF.

This clonotype appeared a single time. This chain joins TRBV4-2 and TRBJ2-3; D perhaps matches TRBD2 (6 bases). Per germline, CDR1 LGHNA and CDR2 YNFKEQ. CDR3 length: 15 amino acids. With 1 base removed from V and 3 bases from J, the gap between germline ends came to 11 bases. CDR3 region: CASSQGVGGTDTQYF. Here the CDR3 DNA reads TGTGCCAGCAGCCAAGGGGTTGGGGGGACAGATACGCAGTATTTT.

The chain recombines TRBV5-4 with TRBJ2-1; 8 bases map to TRBD2. The germline CDR1 and CDR2 sequences are SGHNT and YYREEE (reference sequence). CDR3 size: 13 residues. V shed 4 bases, J shed 8 bases, and the junction held 5 bases outside the gene matches. CDR3 sequence reads: CASSTTSGDEQFF. CDR3 sequence (DNA): TGTGCCAGCAGCACAACTAGCGGCGATGAGCAGTTCTTC.

This rearrangement joins TRBV12-3 or TRBV12-4 to TRBJ2-1; 7 bases fit TRBD2. Trimming removed 1 base from V and 6 bases from J; junction bases left unmatched: 6. This CDR3 is 15 amino acids long. As DNA, the CDR3 is TGTGCCAGCAGTTTAGACTCTCGCGGGAGCAATGAGCAGTTCTTC. It translates to CASSLDSRGSNEQFF.

The chain recombines TRBV15 with TRBJ2-1, with D possibly being TRBD2 (6 bases). The germline CDR1 and CDR2 sequences are LNHNV and YYDKDF (reference sequence). This CDR3 spans 16 amino acids. V was shortened by 0 bases and J by 3 bases, with 12 bases between the two germline ends. The CDR3 nucleotides are TGTGCCACCAGCAGAGAATTTAGCGGATTCTACAATGAGCAGTTCTTC. Residues: CATSREFSGFYNEQFF.

This chain's CDR3 is CASSLLGTQPQHF. The CDR3 DNA reads as TGTGCCAGCAGTTTACTGGGGACTCAGCCCCAGCATTTT. This chain links TRBV12-3 or TRBV12-4 with TRBJ1-5; possible D gene TRBD1, 5 bases. This CDR3 has 13 amino acids. The germline V and J ends were trimmed by 2 bases and 6 bases, with 8 bases remaining between them.

The chain carries TRBV29-1 and TRBJ1-4; perhaps TRBD1 as D (6 bases). Trimming stripped 7 bases from V and 0 bases from J, with 21 bases between. This CDR3 is built from 17 residues. Per the germline V gene, CDR1 is SQVTM and CDR2 is ANQGSEA. CDR3 protein: CSAGSGGTKATNEKLFF. Written as DNA, the CDR3 is TGCAGCGCCGGGTCGGGGGGGACAAAAGCAACTAATGAAAAACTGTTTTTT.

This clonotype has only a few counts. The chain is built from TRBV4-2 and TRBJ2-4; D ambiguous. Germline loops: CDR1 LGHNA, CDR2 YNFKEQ. The CDR3 sequence is 16 residues long. V lost 1 base to trimming and J lost 0 bases, with 10 bases between them. The CDR3 reads CASSQGTQVAKNIQYF. CDR3 DNA sequence: TGTGCCAGCAGCCAAGGTACCCAGGTAGCCAAAAACATTCAGTACTTC.

The rearrangement uses TRBV6-5 and TRBJ1-2; D is possibly TRBD1 (5 bases). V lost 5 bases, J lost 2 bases, and 9 bases lay in between. Germline assignment: CDR1 MNHEY and CDR2 SVGAGI. This CDR3 contains 13 residues. This chain's CDR3 is CASSSGGNYGYTF. CDR3 sequence (DNA): TGTGCCAGCAGTAGTGGGGGGAACTATGGCTACACCTTC.

This clonotype has a handful of counts. The chain has TRBV10-3 and TRBJ2-5, with TRBD1 as a possible D gene (6 bases). Deletions cut 8 bases from V and 2 bases from J, with 18 bases between. The CDR3 runs 15 residues. Germline CDR1 ENHRY, CDR2 SYGVKD. The CDR3: CAIPRGRTSQETQYF. In DNA form, the CDR3 reads TGTGCCATCCCCAGGGGAAGGACTTCTCAAGAGACCCAGTACTTC.

This chain connects TRBV6-6 to TRBJ1-6; possibly TRBD1 for D (5 bases). This CDR3 region has 12 residues. Between the trimmed V and J ends, which lost 6 bases and 9 bases, there was a span of 9 bases. Germline V gene lookup returns CDR1 MNHNY and CDR2 SVGAGI (reference sequence). The CDR3 sequence is CASSQGASPLHF. The CDR3 DNA reads TGTGCCAGCAGCCAAGGGGCTTCACCCCTCCACTTT.

The CDR3 DNA is TGTGCCAGCTGCCTCCCCGAGCCTTCATACAATGAGCAGTTCTTC. This encodes CASCLPEPSYNEQFF. The rearrangement uses TRBV12-3 or TRBV12-4 and TRBJ2-1, with D uncertain. This CDR3 is 15 amino acids long. The V and J ends lost 8 bases and 4 bases respectively, with 18 bases between them.

The chain joins TRBV29-1 to TRBJ2-1, with no clear D. The CDR3 extends over 12 amino acids. The germline gives CDR1 SQVTM, CDR2 ANQGSEA. The CDR3 loop is CSVLLAYHEQFF. CDR3 sequence (DNA): TGCAGTGTTTTATTAGCTTACCATGAGCAGTTCTTC.

The rearrangement joins TRBV7-9 to TRBJ1-2; TRBD1 might be the D (5 bases). The V gene lost 5 bases and the J gene lost 8 bases, with 15 bases spanning the gap. In germline, CDR1 is SEHNR, CDR2 FQNEAQ (reference sequence). The CDR3 totals 13 residues. CDR3 DNA: TGTGCCAGCAGCCCGTTCAGACAGCACGGCTACACCTTC. It yields the protein CASSPFRQHGYTF.

The chain has TRBV29-1 and TRBJ2-5; D assignment may be TRBD1 or TRBD2 (6 bases each). CDR3 length: 13 residues. Deletions cut 7 bases from V and 3 bases from J, with 15 bases between. Germline CDR1 reads SQVTM; CDR2 reads ANQGSEA. As DNA, the CDR3 is TGCAGCGCCCCGGGGGCAGGAAAAGAGACCCAGTACTTC. It encodes CSAPGAGKETQYF.

This CDR3 reads CASAPGGSSYNEQFF. For the CDR3, the DNA is TGCGCCAGCGCCCCGGGGGGGAGCTCCTACAATGAGCAGTTCTTC. The genes are TRBV5-1 and TRBJ2-1; 8 bases match TRBD2. The CDR3 has 15 residues. V lost 7 bases to trimming and J lost 0 bases; unmatched junction nucleotides: 6. Germline CDR1 is SGHRS and CDR2 is YFSETQ.

The V gene is TRBV12-3 or TRBV12-4, the J gene TRBJ1-2; D is ambiguous. Trimming cost V 2 bases and J 4 bases, with 5 bases left between them. The CDR3 totals 12 residues. CDR3 sequence: CASSLYRYGYTF. The CDR3 coding sequence is TGTGCCAGCAGTTTATATCGCTATGGCTACACCTTC.

The V and J genes are TRBV25-1 and TRBJ1-1; D is unclear. Trimming removed 3 bases at V and 5 bases at J, with 4 bases between. The germline gives CDR1 MGHDK, CDR2 SYGVNS. This CDR3 spans 11 amino acids. In DNA form, the CDR3 reads TGTGCCAGCAGTGAGGGGACTGAAGCTTTCTTT. Translating gives CASSEGTEAFF. Full variable domain (remainder filled in from reference TRBV25-1 and TRBJ1-1): EADIYQTPRYLVIGTGKKITLECSQTMGHDKMYWYQQDPGMELHLIHYSYGVNSTEKGDLSSESTVSRIRTEHFPLTLESARPSHTSQYLCASSEGTEAFFGQGTRLTVV.

The CDR3 DNA reads TGTGCCAGCAGCTTAGGGAACGCGGACAGGGTAGGAGAAGCTTTCTTT. Amino acid sequence: CASSLGNADRVGEAFF. The rearrangement joins TRBV7-8 to TRBJ1-1, with 8 bases aligning to TRBD1. Germline V gene data show CDR1 as SGHVS and CDR2 as FQNEAQ. There are 16 residues in the CDR3. The J segment lost 8 bases and the V segment lost 1 base, leaving 12 bases of the junction unmatched. Full variable domain (outside the CDR3, taken from reference TRBV7-8 and TRBJ1-1): GAGVSQSPRYKVAKRGQDVALRCDPISGHVSLFWYQQALGQGPEFLTYFQNEAQLDKSGLPSDRFFAERPEGSVSTLKIQRTQQEDSAVYLCASSLGNADRVGEAFFGQGTRLTVV.

The V and J genes are TRBV12-3 or TRBV12-4 and TRBJ2-3, with a tentative D call TRBD2 (6 bases). The CDR3 is 16 residues long. V was clipped by 3 bases and J by 2 bases, with 15 bases between them. CDR3 nucleotides: TGTGCCAGCAGTTTCGGTAGCGGAGTGTACACAGATACGCAGTATTTT. Its translation is CASSFGSGVYTDTQYF.

The chain couples TRBV9 to TRBJ2-7, with D unresolved. CDR1 SGDLS and CDR2 YYNGEE come from the germline V gene. CDR3 length: 15 amino acids. Trimming removed 0 bases from V and 1 base from J, with 11 bases in between. CDR3 DNA: TGTGCCAGCAGCGTAGATTGGTCCTTATCCTACGAGCAGTACTTC. Amino acids: CASSVDWSLSYEQYF.